This TCR beta chain emerged from a study of post-analysis software for immune sequencing data. Study-wide background: Relapsing-remitting, secondary progressive and progressive-relapsing multiple sclerosis were all included among the disease courses.

A few counts support this clonotype. Its antigen is unidentified. Each TCR beta cDNA library carried unique molecular identifiers. TCRdb reprocessed the PCR reads via MiXCR and lists one record per CDR3 protein. The sample shows about 400,000 distinct CDR3 sequences, roughly 30% of them seen only once. Findings and caveats of the study: Those samples that were prepared in the same batch co-clustered strongly by F measure. A significant reduction in normalized Chao1 diversity was observed in multiple sclerosis patients versus controls.

The sequencing sample was made of blood. This TCR was sampled from a girl aged 5-17 years with multiple sclerosis.

The CDR3 reads CASSSGGALTNEQFF. DNA of the CDR3: TGCGCCAGCAGCTCAGGGGGCGCCCTGACAAATGAGCAGTTCTTC. The chain has TRBV5-1 and TRBJ2-1; 8 positions agree with TRBD1. CDR1 and CDR2 from the germline V gene are SGHRS and YFSETQ. J gave up 7 bases and V 3 bases, and 9 bases lay outside the gene matches. There are 15 residues in the CDR3.